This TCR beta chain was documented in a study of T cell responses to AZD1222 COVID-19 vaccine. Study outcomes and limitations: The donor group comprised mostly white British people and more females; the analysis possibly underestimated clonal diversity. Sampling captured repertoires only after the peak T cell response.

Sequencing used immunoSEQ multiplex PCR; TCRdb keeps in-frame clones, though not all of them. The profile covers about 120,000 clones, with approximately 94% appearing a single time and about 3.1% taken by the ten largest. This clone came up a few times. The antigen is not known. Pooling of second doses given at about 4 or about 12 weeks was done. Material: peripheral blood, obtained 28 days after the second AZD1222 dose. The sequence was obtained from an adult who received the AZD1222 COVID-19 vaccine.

In DNA form, the CDR3 reads TGTGCCAGCAGCTTGTGGGGTAAAGGGGGAAACACTGAAGCTTTCTTT. Translation gives CASSLWGKGGNTEAFF. V is TRBV5-6 and J is TRBJ1-1; D possibly corresponds to TRBD1 (6 bases). This CDR3 is built from 16 residues. CDR1 SGHDT and CDR2 YYEEEE come from the germline V gene. Trimming stripped 1 base from V and 2 bases from J, with 15 bases between.